This passage covers 32 T cell receptor beta chains from one sample sequenced in a study of blood T cell repertoires in COVID-19. The data were produced by immunoSEQ multiplex PCR, yet TCRdb's version contains in-frame clones alone and is incomplete. The sample lists roughly 240,000 clones; around 86% were seen once. Source material: peripheral blood. These receptor sequences come from a woman older than 75 with COVID-19, enrolled during active disease.

The sample holds a few counts of this clone. The V gene is TRBV28, the J gene TRBJ1-1, with D tentatively TRBD1 (6 bases). Looked up from germline, CDR1 is MDHEN and CDR2 is SYDVKM. V was shortened by 9 bases and J by 0 bases, with 20 bases between the two germline ends. The CDR3 extends over 16 amino acids. This chain's CDR3 is CASTGRQATLNTEAFF. In DNA form, the CDR3 reads TGTGCCAGTACAGGGCGACAGGCCACTTTGAACACTGAAGCTTTCTTT.

This clone has a single count. The genes are TRBV7-9 and TRBJ2-7; D gene ambiguous. This CDR3 spans 13 amino acids. Between the trimmed V and J ends, which lost 5 bases and 0 bases, there was a span of 8 bases. Germline CDR1 reads SEHNR; CDR2 reads FQNEAQ (reference sequence). CDR3 sequence: CASSILPSYEQYF. CDR3 in DNA: TGTGCCAGCAGCATACTGCCCTCCTACGAGCAGTACTTC.

In DNA, the CDR3 is TGTGCCAGCAGATCCGGGACAGCCTATGGCTACACCTTC. Translating it yields CASRSGTAYGYTF. This chain uses TRBV28 with TRBJ1-2; 7 bases line up with TRBD1. Per germline, CDR1 MDHEN and CDR2 SYDVKM. Trimming cost V 6 bases and J 4 bases; bases outside gene matches: 5. The CDR3 has 13 residues.

CDR3 loop: CASSSQTAYEQYF. DNA of the CDR3: TGTGCCAGCAGCTCTCAGACTGCCTACGAGCAGTACTTC. This sequence joins TRBV7-2 and TRBJ2-7; D is ambiguous. The CDR3 covers 13 residues. Trimming left V 4 bases short and J 2 bases short, with 9 bases between. Germline assignment: CDR1 SGHTA and CDR2 FQGNSA.

This chain connects TRBV18 to TRBJ2-3; D gene ambiguous. Per the germline V gene, CDR1 is KGHSH and CDR2 is LQKENI. The CDR3 sequence is 15 residues long. V gave up 3 bases and J gave up 1 base, with 11 bases separating them. CDR3 nucleotide sequence: TGTGCCAGCTCACCTGATCTAAGAGGCACAGATACGCAGTATTTT. This translates into CASSPDLRGTDTQYF.

The V gene is TRBV28, the J gene TRBJ1-5; tentative D call: TRBD1 (5 bases). Trimming stripped 6 bases from V and 1 base from J, with 19 bases between. CDR1 and CDR2 (germline): MDHEN, SYDVKM. The CDR3 extends over 17 amino acids. CDR3 sequence reads: CASRLLFGAGSNQPQHF. The CDR3 nucleotides are TGTGCCAGCAGACTCTTGTTTGGGGCGGGGAGCAATCAGCCCCAGCATTTT.

The genes are TRBV7-9 and TRBJ1-4; 9 bases map to TRBD1. This CDR3 is 14 amino acids long. The V and J ends lost 5 bases and 8 bases, in that order; junction bases with no gene match: 6. From germline, CDR1 is SEHNR and CDR2 FQNEAQ (reference sequence). The CDR3 DNA reads as TGTGCCAGCAGCCAGGACAGGGGCCCGGAAAAACTGTTTTTT. This encodes CASSQDRGPEKLFF.

The chain carries TRBV9 and TRBJ1-2, with a possible D match to TRBD1 (6 bases). With 2 bases removed from V and 4 bases from J, the gap between germline ends came to 24 bases. Per the germline V gene, CDR1 is SGDLS and CDR2 is YYNGEE. The CDR3 contains 18 residues. The CDR3 sequence is CASSVRASMGARGYGYTF. CDR3 coding DNA: TGTGCCAGCAGCGTCCGGGCCAGCATGGGGGCCCGGGGCTATGGCTACACCTTC.

The chain uses TRBV5-1 and TRBJ2-3; the match to TRBD2 covers 9 bases. The CDR3 spans 15 residues. Germline V gives CDR1 SGHRS, CDR2 YFSETQ. V trimming: 6 bases; J trimming: 0 bases; junction bases outside the gene matches: 5. The CDR3 reads CASTTSGFSTDTQYF. CDR3 sequence (DNA): TGCGCCAGCACCACTAGCGGGTTTAGCACAGATACGCAGTATTTT.

The chain recombines TRBV3-1 (or the pseudogene TRBV3-2) with TRBJ2-2; 13 nucleotides agree with TRBD2. The J segment lost 6 bases and the V segment lost 5 bases, leaving 6 bases of the junction unmatched. CDR1 LGHDT and CDR2 YNNKEL come from the germline V gene (reference sequence). CDR3 length: 16 amino acids. The CDR3 loop reads CASSYRTSGGPGELFF. Written as DNA, the CDR3 is TGTGCCAGCAGCTACCGGACTAGCGGGGGCCCCGGGGAGCTGTTTTTT.

Of note for this clone: Other nucleotide sequences from this sample produce the same CDR3. The chain links TRBV9 to TRBJ1-1; D might be TRBD1 (6 bases). From germline, CDR1 is SGDLS and CDR2 YYNGEE. CDR3 length equals 15 residues. Trimming removed 0 bases from V and 4 bases from J, with 13 bases in between. CDR3 amino acids: CASSVVGGVGTEAFF. The CDR3 coding sequence is TGTGCCAGCAGCGTAGTAGGGGGTGTTGGCACTGAAGCTTTCTTT.

V and J are TRBV5-1 and TRBJ2-2; TRBD2 matches 8 bases. Germline V lookup: CDR1 SGHRS, CDR2 YFSETQ. The CDR3 has 13 amino acids. V trimming: 9 bases; J trimming: 6 bases; junction bases outside the gene matches: 7. DNA of the CDR3: TGCGCCACCTCCCCGGGACTAGCCGGGGAGCTGTTTTTT. Amino acids: CATSPGLAGELFF.

The chain recombines TRBV5-5 with TRBJ1-3; D is uncertain. The germline V and J ends were trimmed by 0 bases and 0 bases, with 13 bases remaining between them. The CDR3 runs 17 residues. Germline V gene data show CDR1 as SGHKS and CDR2 as YYEKEE (reference sequence). Here the CDR3 DNA reads TGTGCCAGCAGCTTGGCGTCAGGCCTACCCTCTGGAAACACCATATATTTT. Translation: CASSLASGLPSGNTIYF.

The chain carries TRBV30 and TRBJ1-2; 10 nucleotides match TRBD1. CDR3 length: 14 amino acids. The J segment lost 8 bases and the V segment lost 3 bases, leaving 9 bases of the junction unmatched. Germline CDR1 and CDR2: GTSNPN and SVGIG (reference sequence). The CDR3 bases are TGTGCCTGGAGCCCCCGACAGGGGGCGTGGGGCTACACCTTC. Encoded protein: CAWSPRQGAWGYTF.

The rearrangement links TRBV27 to TRBJ1-2; TRBD1 matches at 7 bases. The CDR3 contains 16 residues. After removal of 5 bases from V and 4 bases from J, the junction contained 13 bases not matched to a gene. CDR1 is MNHEY and CDR2 is SMNVEV in the germline V gene (reference sequence). The CDR3 coding sequence is TGTGCCAGCAGTATACGCGGGACAGCCCTCACCTATGGCTACACCTTC. It codes for CASSIRGTALTYGYTF.

V gene TRBV6-5 combines with J gene TRBJ1-1, with D possibly TRBD1 on 5 matching bases. The CDR3 has 13 amino acids. The germline V gene has CDR1 MNHEY and CDR2 SVGAGI. Trimming cost V 9 bases and J 2 bases, with 13 bases left between them. CDR3 sequence (DNA): TGTGCCAGTCAGGGAGGATTAAACACTGAAGCTTTCTTT. It translates to CASQGGLNTEAFF.

The V call is TRBV7-2, the J call TRBJ2-5; 9 bases fit TRBD2. Losses at the gene ends were 4 bases for V and 0 bases for J; bases not matched to a gene: 15. The CDR3 is made up of 19 amino acids. CDR1 SGHTA and CDR2 FQGNSA come from the germline V gene. Here the CDR3 DNA reads TGTGCCAGCAGCTCCCCGGGAAGCGGGGGGCGGATCTACCAAGAGACCCAGTACTTC. It codes for CASSSPGSGGRIYQETQYF.

The chain couples TRBV10-3 to TRBJ1-2, with 7 bases that match TRBD1. The germline V gene has CDR1 ENHRY and CDR2 SYGVKD. V lost 2 bases to trimming and J lost 7 bases; unmatched junction nucleotides: 4. This CDR3 contains 13 residues. In DNA form, the CDR3 reads TGTGCCATCAGTGAGGACAGGGAAGGTGGCTACACCTTC. It specifies CAISEDREGGYTF.

V usage is TRBV5-1 and J usage is TRBJ2-1, with D possibly being TRBD2 (5 bases). Trimming removed 0 bases at V and 5 bases at J, with 12 bases between. The CDR3 consists of 15 residues. Germline CDR1 and CDR2: SGHRS and YFSETQ. Written as DNA, the CDR3 is TGCGCCAGCAGCTTGGAGGGAGCCCCAAACAATGAGCAGTTCTTC. Protein sequence: CASSLEGAPNNEQFF.

This clone was observed once. This rearrangement joins TRBV5-1 to TRBJ1-1; D is ambiguous. There are 15 residues in the CDR3. Trimming left V 0 bases short and J 4 bases short, with 13 bases between. The germline CDR1 and CDR2 sequences are SGHRS and YFSETQ. DNA of the CDR3: TGCGCCAGCAGCTTGGGGAGGACCGGAGGCACTGAAGCTTTCTTT. It codes for CASSLGRTGGTEAFF.

The CDR3 bases are TGTGCCACCAGTAGGCCGACAGGGAAGAATGAGCAGTTCTTC. This sequence encodes CATSRPTGKNEQFF. This chain connects TRBV24-1 to TRBJ2-1; TRBD1 matches 7 bases. The CDR3 totals 14 residues. Germline values: CDR1 KGHDR, CDR2 SFDVKD. V trimming: 6 bases; J trimming: 7 bases; junction bases outside the gene matches: 8.

This chain joins TRBV15 and TRBJ2-1; D uncertain. Germline CDR1 reads LNHNV; CDR2 reads YYDKDF (reference sequence). V lost 5 bases and J lost 8, with 10 bases in between. This CDR3 spans 12 amino acids. CDR3 in DNA: TGTGCCACCAGCCTTCAGGTAGATGAGCAGTTCTTC. It specifies CATSLQVDEQFF.

The J gene is TRBJ1-2, the V gene TRBV5-4; 7 bases fit TRBD1. The junction had 3 bases not matched to a gene; V was cut back by 4 bases and J by 3 bases. CDR1 and CDR2 from the germline V gene are SGHNT and YYREEE (reference sequence). This CDR3 is 13 amino acids long. CDR3 sequence reads: CASSRTGDYGYTF. For the CDR3, the DNA is TGTGCCAGCAGCAGGACAGGAGACTATGGCTACACCTTC.

The rearrangement uses TRBV18 and TRBJ2-1, with 15 bases matching TRBD2. V trimming: 4 bases; J trimming: 0 bases; junction bases outside the gene matches: 4. Looked up from germline, CDR1 is KGHSH and CDR2 is LQKENI. This CDR3 region has 18 residues. The CDR3 loop is CASSRTGLAGGSYNEQFF. The CDR3 coding sequence is TGTGCCAGCTCACGAACGGGACTAGCGGGGGGCTCCTACAATGAGCAGTTCTTC.

The J gene is TRBJ1-1, the V gene TRBV6-6, with TRBD1 matching over 7 bases. CDR3 length: 14 amino acids. J lost 2 bases, V lost 6 bases, and 6 bases had no gene match. CDR1 is MNHNY and CDR2 is SVGAGI in the germline V gene (reference sequence). The CDR3 loop reads CASSPTGTNTEAFF. As DNA, the CDR3 is TGTGCCAGCAGCCCGACAGGGACCAACACTGAAGCTTTCTTT.

The chain links TRBV2 to TRBJ2-3, with 9 bases fitting TRBD1. Germline CDR1 and CDR2: SNHLY and FYNNEI. The length of the CDR3 is 15 residues. The V gene end was trimmed by 5 bases and the J gene end by 7 bases; junction bases not matched to a gene: 10. The CDR3 coding sequence is TGTGCCAGCAGTTGGGGGACAGGGCGAGATAATACGCAGTATTTT. This translates into CASSWGTGRDNTQYF.

The V and J genes are TRBV18 and TRBJ1-2, with a weak D call TRBD1 (5 bases). This CDR3 contains 13 residues. Germline CDR1 is KGHSH and CDR2 is LQKENI. Trimming pared 4 bases from V and 8 bases from J, leaving 14 bases between. The CDR3 here is CASSQQGFWGYTF. The CDR3, as DNA: TGTGCCAGCTCACAGCAGGGTTTCTGGGGCTACACCTTC.

The chain has TRBV6-5 and TRBJ1-2, with TRBD1 matching 8 bases. CDR1 is MNHEY and CDR2 is SVGAGI in the germline V gene. V shed 6 bases and J 8 bases; nucleotides not matched to a gene: 5. This CDR3 has 12 amino acids. The CDR3 here is CASSRGQEGYTF. The CDR3 DNA reads as TGTGCCAGCAGCAGGGGGCAGGAAGGCTACACCTTC.

This chain links TRBV7-2 with TRBJ2-1; D possibly corresponds to TRBD2 (5 bases). In germline, CDR1 is SGHTA, CDR2 FQGNSA. The CDR3 is made up of 13 amino acids. Trimming removed 5 bases at V and 5 bases at J, with 10 bases between. The chain's CDR3 is CASSRWTDNEQFF. The CDR3 coding sequence is TGTGCCAGCAGCCGGTGGACTGACAATGAGCAGTTCTTC.

This chain uses TRBV19 with TRBJ1-1; possible D gene TRBD1, 5 bases. The CDR3 length is 15 residues. Trimming took 0 bases from V and 11 from J, leaving 19 bases between them. CDR1 LNHDA and CDR2 SQIVND come from the germline V gene (reference sequence). CDR3 sequence (DNA): TGTGCCAGTAGTATAGATCGCTCCCCGGGGGGGGAGGCTTTCTTT. Its protein product is CASSIDRSPGGEAFF.

This clone was recorded a few times. The J gene is TRBJ1-1, the V gene TRBV5-4, with D tentatively TRBD1 (5 bases). Trimming removed 7 bases at V and 2 bases at J, with 24 bases between. In germline, CDR1 is SGHNT, CDR2 YYREEE (reference sequence). This CDR3 is built from 17 residues. The CDR3 here is CASSKGGASGSNTEAFF. The CDR3 DNA reads as TGTGCCAGCTCCAAGGGCGGGGCATCGGGGAGCAACACTGAAGCTTTCTTT.

The V call is TRBV10-3, the J call TRBJ1-1, with TRBD1 matching 9 bases. V shed 10 bases, J shed 3 bases, and the junction held 6 bases outside the gene matches. CDR1 and CDR2 from the germline V gene are ENHRY and SYGVKD. The CDR3 covers 13 residues. The CDR3 bases are TGTGCCACCGAGGGACAGGGAGACACTGAAGCTTTCTTT. This codes for CATEGQGDTEAFF.